The clone carrying this T cell receptor beta chain was seen at least ten times. The antigen is not known. Germline V gives CDR1 SGHNT, CDR2 YYREEE (reference sequence). Unmatched junction bases numbered 5, after V lost 6 bases and J lost 1 base. The CDR3 sequence is 14 residues long. The record originates from a study of spatial heterogeneity in lung cancer. Broader study findings: Expanded intratumoral alpha and beta TCR counts tracked tumor mutation counts.

A single record per CDR3 protein comes from TCRdb applying MiXCR to the 5' RACE reads. The profile covers under 14,000 distinct CDR3 sequences, with around 8% appearing a single time and around 21% taken by the ten largest. Time point given: sample taken at primary tumor resection. The donors comprised some 78 untreated early-stage non-small cell lung cancer patients. The source is a female donor with early-stage non-small cell lung cancer. Source: lung tumor tissue, taken at surgery. This chain uses TRBV5-4 with TRBJ1-1; TRBD1 matches 8 bases. CDR3 residues: CASNRGQGNTEAFF. CDR3 coding DNA: TGTGCCAGCAACCGCGGACAGGGGAACACTGAAGCTTTCTTT. Supplemented by reference TRBV5-4 and TRBJ1-1, the full variable domain reads ETGVTQSPTHLIKTRGQQVTLRCSSQSGHNTVSWYQQALGQGPQFIFQYYREEENGRGNFPPRFSGLQFPNYSSELNVNALELDDSALYLCASNRGQGNTEAFFGQGTRLTVV.